This T cell receptor beta chain was identified in a study of blood T cell repertoires in COVID-19. Study details: Nucleic acid was either cDNA or gDNA, and it came from T cells, B-cell-depleted T cells, or PBMCs.

In the original processing: For nucleated cells, counts were estimated from reference gene primer amplification. Clones were read by immunoSEQ multiplex PCR, and TCRdb kept only the in-frame ones, dropping some. The V and J calls and clone size are taken from that table; D and trimming were inferred from the DNA. Of around 390,000 clones in the sample, approximately 90% were seen once. Each recovered donor of Cohort 3 presented with two negative PCRs, clearance, or symptom resolution. CDR1 is SGHDN, CDR2 FVKESK, per germline. Trimming shortened V by 1 base and J by 0 bases, and 10 bases separated the two germline ends. The CDR3 length is 17 residues.

The sequence came from a woman aged 50 to 65 who had recovered from COVID-19. This sequence joins TRBV14 and TRBJ1-6; D is unclear. Material: PBMCs or T cells enriched from blood (not recorded which). The CDR3 bases are TGTGCCAGCAGCCAAGTGGTCGCCAGCTCCTATAATTCACCCCTCCACTTT. Residues: CASSQVVASSYNSPLHF.